The entry that follows covers one TCR beta chain sequence. Assay used: immunoSEQ multiplex PCR; TCRdb lists only in-frame clones, some missing. The table records roughly 150,000 clones, approximately 84% of them present only once. The data originate from a study of blood T cell repertoires in COVID-19. Looking at the study overall: Acute-phase and convalescent COVID-19 samples originated in the United States, Italy and Spain. T cells, B-cell-depleted T cells, or PBMCs provided the cDNA or gDNA that served as material.

Germline V gene sequence: CDR1 SGHTA, CDR2 FQGNSA. This CDR3 is 13 amino acids long. V lost 4 bases, J lost 4 bases, and 3 bases stayed unmatched. Sequencing was done on a sample of peripheral blood. The origin of this receptor is a woman older than 75 with COVID-19, enrolled during active disease. The V call is TRBV7-2, the J call TRBJ2-7, with 8 bases fitting TRBD1. Here the CDR3 DNA reads TGTGCCAGCAGCTGGGGACAGGAATACGAGCAGTACTTC. It encodes CASSWGQEYEQYF.